This T cell receptor beta chain was retrieved from a study of Graves' ophthalmopathy and Graves' hyperthyroidism. This CDR3 region has 16 residues. Trimming pared 5 bases from V and 1 base from J, leaving 15 bases between. Germline V lookup: CDR1 SGHTA, CDR2 FQGTGA. Investigators amplified TCR beta CDR3 regions from RNA transcripts. In the first round, RT-PCR was carried out with HTBI primers, and a multiplex PCR formed the second round. Each CDR3 protein gets one entry after TCRdb re-called the multiplex PCR reads with MiXCR. The sample shows about half a million distinct CDR3 sequences, 14% of them seen only once. The sample holds a few counts of this clonotype.

The rearrangement uses TRBV7-3 and TRBJ1-3; weak D call: TRBD1 (6 bases). The source is a woman in her 30s with Graves' ophthalmopathy. The sample was blood. The chain's CDR3 is CASSPKGGLSGNTIYF. CDR3 nucleotide sequence: TGTGCCAGCAGCCCAAAAGGGGGACTTTCTGGAAACACCATATATTTT.